Listed here are 12 T cell receptor beta chains from one sample, sequenced in a study of OX40 agonist ivuxolimab in advanced cancers. Only in-frame clones appear in the TCRdb table, and some are missing; sequencing was by immunoSEQ multiplex PCR. The table lists around 100,000 clones, less than 95% of them singletons. Sequencing was performed on CD4+ or CD8+ T cells sorted from blood, taken in a trial of the OX40 agonist ivuxolimab. The receptors were gathered from an adult with an advanced solid tumor such as melanoma, head and neck, liver or kidney cancer.

The chain joins TRBV7-9 to TRBJ2-7; D call uncertain. V was trimmed by 2 bases and J by 6 bases, leaving 11 bases between them. From germline, CDR1 is SEHNR and CDR2 FQNEAQ (reference sequence). CDR3 length: 13 residues. In DNA form, the CDR3 reads TGTGCCAGCAGCTTACCACCCAGTAGCGAGCAGTACTTC. It yields the protein CASSLPPSSEQYF. The complete variable domain, with remaining parts taken from reference TRBV7-9 and TRBJ2-7, reads DTGVSQNPRHKITKRGQNVTFRCDPISEHNRLYWYRQTLGQGPEFLTYFQNEAQLEKSRLLSDRFSAERPKGSFSTLEIQRTEQGDSAMYLCASSLPPSSEQYFGPGTRLTVT.

The chain employs TRBV4-2 and TRBJ1-2, with D unclear. Germline V CDR1 and CDR2: LGHNA, YNFKEQ. The CDR3 contains 15 residues. V dropped 2 bases and J dropped 4 bases, with 14 bases sitting between them. The CDR3 DNA reads TGTGCCAGCAGCCAATCGTTTTCAGCCGGCTATGGCTACACCTTC. Translated: CASSQSFSAGYGYTF.

This clone came up once. The J gene is TRBJ2-1, the V gene TRBV11-2; 8 nucleotides line up with TRBD2. Germline CDR1 reads SGHAT; CDR2 reads FQNNGV. Unmatched junction bases numbered 3, after V lost 1 base and J lost 4 bases. The CDR3 has 15 residues. In nucleotides, the CDR3 is TGTGCCAGCAGCTTAGTTCCGGGGGGGTACAATGAGCAGTTCTTC. Residues: CASSLVPGGYNEQFF.

The gene calls are TRBV11-1 and TRBJ2-3; no clear D. Germline lookup yields CDR1 SGHAT and CDR2 FQDESV (reference sequence). Trimming left V 4 bases short and J 5 bases short, with 4 bases between. This CDR3 region has 11 residues. The CDR3 here is CASSSIDTQYF. For the CDR3, the DNA is TGTGCCAGCAGCTCCATAGATACGCAGTATTTT.

This rearrangement joins TRBV6-5 to TRBJ1-5; D gene unclear. The CDR3 is 13 amino acids. The V end lost 6 bases, the J end lost 6 bases, and 12 bases lay between the germline ends. The V gene's germline CDR1 is MNHEY and CDR2 SVGAGI. CDR3 loop: CASSPRESQPQHF. The CDR3 DNA follows: TGTGCCAGCAGCCCGAGGGAAAGTCAGCCCCAGCATTTT.

The V gene is TRBV4-3, the J gene TRBJ2-7; maybe TRBD2 (5 bases). From germline, CDR1 is LGHNA and CDR2 YSLEER. V lost 0 bases, J lost 1 base, and 13 bases lay in between. This CDR3 comprises 16 residues. In DNA form, the CDR3 reads TGCGCCAGCAGCCAAGATGCGGGCGGCCGATCCTACGAGCAGTACTTC. Translating gives CASSQDAGGRSYEQYF.

This clone was found a few times. The rearrangement links TRBV6-5 to TRBJ1-5; no clear D. This CDR3 is 13 amino acids long. V lost 6 bases and J lost 5, with 11 bases in between. In germline, CDR1 is MNHEY, CDR2 SVGAGI. CDR3 coding DNA: TGTGCCAGCAGAGGGCAGAGTGATCAGCCCCAGCATTTT. This translates into CASRGQSDQPQHF.

The chain uses TRBV5-8 and TRBJ1-1; D remains ambiguous. V was pared by 0 bases and J by 1 base, with 4 bases between. The germline gives CDR1 SGHTS, CDR2 YDEGEE. The CDR3 spans 13 residues. The CDR3 nucleotides are TGTGCCAGCAGCTTGGCCAAGAACACTGAAGCTTTCTTT. This encodes CASSLAKNTEAFF.

V usage is TRBV6-6 and J usage is TRBJ2-1; 8 bases agree with TRBD2. With 2 bases clipped from V and 6 bases from J, the junction kept 0 bases outside the gene matches. The CDR3 spans 13 residues. The germline gives CDR1 MNHNY, CDR2 SVGAGI (reference sequence). The CDR3 bases are TGTGCCAGCAGTTACGGGACTAGCAATGAGCAGTTCTTC. The encoded protein is CASSYGTSNEQFF.

The chain joins TRBV6-6 to TRBJ1-6; D unresolved. The germline V gene encodes CDR1 MNHNY and CDR2 SVGAGI (reference sequence). Trimming shortened V by 8 bases and J by 7 bases, and 15 bases separated the two germline ends. The CDR3 totals 14 residues. CDR3 sequence: CASCRAYPNSPLHF. CDR3 in DNA: TGTGCCAGCTGTAGAGCGTACCCAAATTCACCCCTCCACTTT.

The chain couples TRBV6-5 to TRBJ1-4, with D maybe TRBD1 (5 bases). Germline lookup yields CDR1 MNHEY and CDR2 SVGAGI. V was clipped by 5 bases and J by 2 bases, with 9 bases between them. The CDR3 totals 14 residues. Here the CDR3 reads CASSPGGTNEKLFF. The CDR3 nucleotides are TGTGCCAGCAGTCCGGGGGGGACTAATGAAAAACTGTTTTTT.

V is TRBV7-2 and J is TRBJ2-7, with no clear D. This CDR3 has 15 amino acids. Trimming took off 0 bases at V and 3 bases at J, with 12 bases between the two ends. The germline gives CDR1 SGHTA, CDR2 FQGNSA. CDR3 amino acids: CASSLAGIVSYEQYF. DNA of the CDR3: TGTGCCAGCAGCTTAGCGGGGATAGTTAGCTACGAGCAGTACTTC.